This TCR beta chain was found in a study of identical twins. TCRdb recomputed calls from the 5' RACE reads with MiXCR, one row per CDR3 protein. The sample includes 690,000 or so distinct CDR3 sequences, 6% to 6.5% seen only once; the top ten take roughly 1.6%. This clonotype was seen at least ten times. Antigen unknown. Points from the study as a whole: Surplus twin overlap in beta out-of-frame sequences was less pronounced.

The clonotype originates from a young man in good health. The sequencing input was naive T cells sorted from blood.

DNA for the CDR3: TGTGCCTGGAGTGTACTGGCAGCGAACACCGGGGAGCTGTTTTTT. Amino acid sequence: CAWSVLAANTGELFF. The chain couples TRBV30 to TRBJ2-2, with no clear D. The CDR3 is 15 amino acids. V lost 0 bases and J 0 bases, leaving 8 bases between the germline ends. CDR1 GTSNPN and CDR2 SVGIG come from the germline V gene (reference sequence).